This entry features one TCR beta chain sequence. V gave up 5 bases and J gave up 10 bases, with 9 bases separating them. The CDR3 runs to 12 residues. Germline V CDR1 and CDR2: MDHEN, SYDVKM. This sample was taken from a study of blood T cell repertoires in COVID-19. The overall study: COVID-19 samples collected from the United States, Italy and Spain covered acute and convalescent phases.

Enrollees, about 18 to 95 years old, lived in fewer than 25 US areas. The recovered donors of Cohort 3 showed two negative PCRs, clearance, or symptom resolution. As processed by the authors: For nucleated cells, counts were estimated from reference gene primer amplification. Repertoires were generated with immunoSEQ multiplex PCR, while TCRdb's copy carries only in-frame clones and drops some. The D gene and trimming were derived from the DNA, and the V and J assignments and clone size from that table. This sample has a few hundred thousand clones, with 80% to 90% found just once. The sequencing input was PBMCs or T cells enriched from blood (not recorded which). The receptor was derived from a woman aged 50 to 60 who had recovered from COVID-19. The chain employs TRBV28 and TRBJ1-6; D is unresolved. The CDR3: CASSTAASPLHF. CDR3 nucleotides: TGTGCCAGCAGTACGGCGGCCTCACCCCTCCACTTT.